A selection of T cell receptor beta chains follows, all from one sample in a study of blood T cell repertoires in COVID-19. Generated by immunoSEQ multiplex PCR, the TCRdb table keeps only in-frame clones and is missing some. The sample yields about 210,000 clones, approximately 75% seen once. Sequences were obtained from PBMCs or T cells enriched from blood (not recorded which). These TCRs come from a man aged 40-49 years who had recovered from COVID-19. CDR3s include the opening cysteine and the closing phenylalanine or tryptophan. The D gene is left open where the match is weak. Size values are once, few and many counts, or a class for expanded clones, and some rows have none.

size: .; J: TRBJ1-1; V: TRBV7-8; D: TRBD1; CDR3: CASSLSRTGGTEAFF; DNA: TGTGCCAGCAGCTTAAGTAGGACAGGGGGAACTGAAGCTTTCTTT
size: .; J: TRBJ2-7; V: TRBV5-1; D: .; CDR3: CASSDRQQYEQYF; DNA: TGCGCCAGCAGCGACAGGCAACAGTACGAGCAGTACTTC
size: .; J: TRBJ2-5; V: TRBV2; D: TRBD2; CDR3: CASSPGGETQYF; DNA: TGTGCCAGCAGCCCGGGGGGGGAGACCCAGTACTTC
size: .; J: TRBJ1-2; V: TRBV5-1; D: .; CDR3: CASSLGGRGKNYGYTF; DNA: TGCGCCAGCAGCTTGGGAGGTAGGGGGAAGAACTATGGCTACACCTTC
size: .; J: TRBJ1-2; V: TRBV5-5; D: .; CDR3: CASSSIGGANYGYTF; DNA: TGTGCCAGCAGCTCAATCGGTGGAGCTAACTATGGCTACACCTTC
size: few; J: TRBJ1-2; V: TRBV30; D: TRBD1; CDR3: CAWTPQGASRGYTF; DNA: TGTGCCTGGACCCCACAGGGGGCATCCCGTGGCTACACCTTC
size: .; J: TRBJ1-1; V: TRBV5-4; D: .; CDR3: CASSSQDYTEAFF; DNA: TGTGCCAGCAGCTCACAGGATTACACTGAAGCTTTCTTT
size: .; J: TRBJ2-5; V: TRBV5-1; D: TRBD1; CDR3: CASSLNGQGGAGTQYF; DNA: TGCGCCAGCAGCTTAAACGGACAGGGTGGCGCGGGGACCCAGTACTTC
size: .; J: TRBJ1-6; V: TRBV10-3; D: .; CDR3: CAISGGAYNSPLHF; DNA: TGTGCCATCAGTGGGGGGGCCTATAATTCACCCCTCCACTTT
size: few; J: TRBJ1-1; V: TRBV11-1; D: .; CDR3: CASSSNGAMNTEAFF; DNA: TGTGCCAGCAGCTCCAATGGAGCCATGAACACTGAAGCTTTCTTT
size: .; J: TRBJ2-5; V: TRBV11-2; D: .; CDR3: CASSPRRTERNRQETQYF; DNA: TGTGCCAGCAGCCCACGAAGGACAGAACGAAACCGACAAGAGACCCAGTACTTC
size: .; J: TRBJ1-2; V: TRBV5-1; D: TRBD1; CDR3: CASSPTGDYYGYTF; DNA: TGCGCCAGCAGCCCCACAGGGGACTACTATGGCTACACCTTC
size: .; J: TRBJ2-7; V: TRBV2; D: TRBD1; CDR3: CASQRQGGIYEQYF; DNA: TGTGCCAGCCAAAGACAGGGGGGAATCTACGAGCAGTACTTC
size: .; J: TRBJ2-7; V: TRBV3-1/TRBV3-2; D: .; CDR3: CASSRRDSSYEQYF; DNA: TGTGCCAGCAGCCGGAGGGACAGCTCCTACGAGCAGTACTTC
size: .; J: TRBJ2-1; V: TRBV3-1/TRBV3-2; D: TRBD2; CDR3: CASSQASSGTRHNEQFF; DNA: TGTGCCAGCAGCCAGGCTTCTAGCGGGACAAGACACAATGAGCAGTTCTTC
size: .; J: TRBJ2-2; V: TRBV7-3; D: .; CDR3: CASSSQGAGELFF; DNA: TGTGCCAGCAGCTCACAGGGAGCCGGGGAGCTGTTTTTT
size: .; J: TRBJ2-5; V: TRBV7-6; D: .; CDR3: CASSPREGVGETQYF; DNA: TGTGCCAGCAGCCCCCGTGAGGGGGTGGGAGAGACCCAGTACTTC
size: once; J: TRBJ1-6; V: TRBV9; D: .; CDR3: CASSVHGTGTVSPLHF; DNA: TGTGCCAGCAGCGTCCACGGTACAGGGACGGTTTCACCCCTCCACTTT
size: once; J: TRBJ1-6; V: TRBV30; D: .; CDR3: CAFSGQGTSPLHF; DNA: TGTGCCTTTTCTGGGCAGGGAACTTCACCCCTCCACTTT
size: few; J: TRBJ1-2; V: TRBV7-8; D: .; CDR3: CASSLARRENYGYTF; DNA: TGTGCCAGCAGCTTAGCGCGAAGAGAGAACTATGGCTACACCTTC
size: .; J: TRBJ2-2; V: TRBV18; D: .; CDR3: CASSPSSPGANTGELFF; DNA: TGTGCCAGCTCACCAAGCTCACCGGGAGCCAACACCGGGGAGCTGTTTTTT
size: .; J: TRBJ1-1; V: TRBV3-1/TRBV3-2; D: TRBD1; CDR3: CASSQGGQANTEAFF; DNA: TGTGCCAGCAGCCAAGGGGGACAGGCGAACACTGAAGCTTTCTTT
size: .; J: TRBJ2-2; V: TRBV7-8; D: .; CDR3: CASPGLRGPTWNTGELFF; DNA: TGTGCCAGCCCTGGCCTTCGGGGTCCTACATGGAACACCGGGGAGCTGTTTTTT
size: .; J: TRBJ2-2; V: TRBV9; D: TRBD1; CDR3: CASSSRTGRNTGELFF; DNA: TGTGCCAGCAGCTCAAGGACAGGGAGGAACACCGGGGAGCTGTTTTTT
size: .; J: TRBJ1-1; V: TRBV11-1; D: .; CDR3: CASSLAQENTEAFF; DNA: TGTGCCAGCAGCTTAGCGCAGGAGAACACTGAAGCTTTCTTT
size: .; J: TRBJ2-3; V: TRBV5-1; D: TRBD2; CDR3: CASKRAGGLRGTDTQYF; DNA: TGCGCCAGCAAGCGAGCGGGAGGGCTAAGAGGCACAGATACGCAGTATTTT
size: .; J: TRBJ2-3; V: TRBV11-2; D: .; CDR3: CASSLPGTVDTQYF; DNA: TGTGCCAGCAGCTTACCGGGAACCGTAGATACGCAGTATTTT
size: .; J: TRBJ2-1; V: TRBV6-5; D: .; CDR3: CASSGTTNNEQFF; DNA: TGTGCCAGCAGCGGGACAACCAACAATGAGCAGTTCTTC
size: .; J: TRBJ2-7; V: TRBV6-1; D: TRBD2; CDR3: CASSEALAGGPTGQYF; DNA: TGTGCCAGCAGTGAAGCTCTAGCGGGAGGGCCCACGGGGCAGTACTTC
size: .; J: TRBJ1-2; V: TRBV19; D: .; CDR3: CAGSARGSVGGYTF; DNA: TGTGCCGGAAGTGCCAGGGGCTCTGTGGGTGGCTACACCTTC
size: .; J: TRBJ2-1; V: TRBV12-5; D: TRBD2; CDR3: CASAASGRGEQFF; DNA: TGTGCTAGTGCCGCCAGCGGGAGGGGTGAGCAGTTCTTC
size: once; J: TRBJ2-3; V: TRBV5-8; D: TRBD2; CDR3: CASSLAGAGTDTQYF; DNA: TGTGCCAGCAGCCTAGCGGGGGCCGGCACAGATACGCAGTATTTT
size: .; J: TRBJ1-1; V: TRBV19; D: .; CDR3: CASSPTGPTVNTEAFF; DNA: TGTGCCAGTAGCCCGACAGGACCTACGGTAAACACTGAAGCTTTCTTT
size: .; J: TRBJ1-1; V: TRBV5-1; D: TRBD1; CDR3: CASSYGGTVYSEAFF; DNA: TGCGCCAGCAGTTATGGTGGGACAGTTTATTCTGAAGCTTTCTTT
size: .; J: TRBJ1-1; V: TRBV15; D: .; CDR3: CATSRDGDRNTEAFF; DNA: TGTGCCACCAGCAGAGATGGAGACAGAAACACTGAAGCTTTCTTT
size: .; J: TRBJ2-7; V: TRBV2; D: .; CDR3: CASSPRGRSYEQYF; DNA: TGTGCCAGCAGCCCCAGGGGAAGGTCCTACGAGCAGTACTTC
size: .; J: TRBJ1-1; V: TRBV12-3/TRBV12-4; D: .; CDR3: CASSFGGKTEAFF; DNA: TGTGCCAGCAGTTTTGGGGGCAAGACTGAAGCTTTCTTT
size: .; J: TRBJ2-3; V: TRBV7-9; D: TRBD2; CDR3: CASRRAGGNLEAQYF; DNA: TGTGCCAGCAGAAGGGCGGGGGGAAACCTCGAGGCGCAGTATTTT
size: once; J: TRBJ2-3; V: TRBV5-1; D: .; CDR3: CASSLGSSTGTDTQYF; DNA: TGCGCCAGCAGCTTGGGATCTAGCACGGGCACAGATACGCAGTATTTT
size: once; J: TRBJ2-1; V: TRBV5-1; D: .; CDR3: CASSVTGYNEQFF; DNA: TGCGCCAGCAGCGTTACAGGGTACAATGAGCAGTTCTTC
size: .; J: TRBJ1-5; V: TRBV5-8; D: .; CDR3: CASSLGGGSNQPQHF; DNA: TGTGCCAGCAGCTTGGGCGGCGGCAGCAATCAGCCCCAGCATTTT
size: few; J: TRBJ2-7; V: TRBV2; D: TRBD1; CDR3: CASRDRVIDEQYF; DNA: TGTGCCAGCAGGGACAGGGTTATCGACGAGCAGTACTTC
size: .; J: TRBJ2-3; V: TRBV4-1; D: TRBD1; CDR3: CASSHDYDRGDDTQYF; DNA: TGCGCCAGCAGCCATGATTATGACAGGGGGGATGATACGCAGTATTTT
size: .; J: TRBJ1-4; V: TRBV5-4; D: TRBD1; CDR3: CASSSPGGADEKLFF; DNA: TGTGCCAGCAGTTCTCCAGGGGGCGCGGATGAAAAACTGTTTTTT
size: .; J: TRBJ1-6; V: TRBV29-1; D: TRBD1; CDR3: CSVRTGQGNSPLHF; DNA: TGCAGCGTCAGAACGGGACAGGGGAATTCACCCCTCCACTTT
size: .; J: TRBJ1-1; V: TRBV5-1; D: TRBD1; CDR3: CASSLVFSWGQDRATEAFF; DNA: TGCGCCAGCAGCTTGGTATTTTCTTGGGGTCAGGACAGGGCGACTGAAGCTTTCTTT
size: .; J: TRBJ1-1; V: TRBV29-1; D: TRBD1; CDR3: CSYGTGRRNTEAFF; DNA: TGCAGCTATGGGACAGGGCGAAGGAACACTGAAGCTTTCTTT